The 23 T cell receptor beta chains listed next were all sequenced from one sample in a study of shared clonotypes between healthy human individuals (dated by TCRdb to 2018 to 2021). For the CD8 naive samples, CD45RO-negative cells were positively selected for CCR7, yielding a CD45RA+CCR7+ population from which TemRA cells were excluded. The protocol used for the library was the immunoSEQ multiplex PCR assay. The table was pulled from immuneACCESS by TCRdb, which kept in-frame rearrangements only. Such tables lose some clones; where checked, under half of the loss comes from unresolved V genes, and the rest has no known cause. This sample holds a few million clones; about 93% were observed only once. The ten largest clones represent about 1.7% of the sample. Specimen: naive CD8+ T cells from PBMCs. The sample's cell subset or site label is to be understood as: CD45RA+CCR7+. These receptors all stem from a man between 18 and 29 years old in good health. Some clones in this sample may be carry-over from other donors' samples.

The chain combines TRBV5-1 with TRBJ1-2, with unresolved D. The V gene's germline CDR1 is SGHRS and CDR2 YFSETQ. The V and J ends lost 3 bases and 3 bases respectively, with 15 bases between them. The CDR3 contains 15 residues. The CDR3 region is CASSSKDSSHYGYTF. CDR3 DNA: TGCGCCAGCAGCTCAAAAGACTCATCACACTATGGCTACACCTTC.

The chain uses TRBV7-9 and TRBJ2-3; D uncertain. Trimming stripped 2 bases from V and 4 bases from J, with 10 bases between. From germline, CDR1 is SEHNR and CDR2 FQNEAQ (reference sequence). This CDR3 is 14 amino acids long. The CDR3 nucleotides are TGTGCCAGCAGCTTAATTGGGGTCCCAGATACGCAGTATTTT. As protein: CASSLIGVPDTQYF.

The rearrangement joins TRBV10-3 to TRBJ2-5; 9 positions agree with TRBD1. Germline CDR1 reads ENHRY; CDR2 reads SYGVKD. Trimming at V came to 0 bases and at J to 6 bases, leaving 2 bases not matched to a gene. There are 14 residues in the CDR3. The CDR3 is CAISESGQGKTQYF. The CDR3, as DNA: TGTGCCATCAGTGAGTCGGGACAGGGCAAGACCCAGTACTTC.

As for this clone: The sample has other DNA sequences that encode this CDR3 too. V and J are TRBV7-3 and TRBJ2-1; D is possibly TRBD1 (6 bases). The CDR3 extends over 15 amino acids. Germline CDR1 and CDR2: SGHTA and FQGTGA. V was cut by 6 bases and J by 7 bases, with 19 bases left in between. DNA for the CDR3: TGTGCCAGCAGTCTAGGGGGTGGGAGATCGAATGAGCAGTTCTTC. Amino acids: CASSLGGGRSNEQFF.

Regarding this clone: Other DNA sequences in the same sample also yield this CDR3. The rearrangement uses TRBV6-1 and TRBJ2-7; D uncertain. The CDR3 is made up of 10 amino acids. Germline lookup yields CDR1 MNHNS and CDR2 SASEGT. Deletions cut 4 bases from V and 4 bases from J, with 2 bases between. This CDR3 is CASSGYEQYF. Written as DNA, the CDR3 is TGTGCCAGCAGTGGGTACGAGCAGTACTTC.

The V gene is TRBV4-1, the J gene TRBJ1-4; D is possibly TRBD1 (5 bases). Trimming pared 0 bases from V and 8 bases from J, leaving 22 bases between. This CDR3 has 18 amino acids. Germline V CDR1 and CDR2: MGHRA, YSYEKL. CDR3 sequence: CASSQDASTLGGNEKLFF. CDR3 sequence (DNA): TGCGCCAGCAGCCAAGATGCGTCTACACTGGGGGGGAACGAAAAACTGTTTTTT.

CDR3 protein: CASSHRPPQGGSNQPQHF. Here the CDR3 DNA reads TGTGCCAGCAGTCACCGACCCCCCCAGGGGGGTAGCAATCAGCCCCAGCATTTT. V is TRBV2 and J is TRBJ1-5; TRBD1 matches 7 bases. Germline V lookup: CDR1 SNHLY, CDR2 FYNNEI. CDR3 length: 18 amino acids. The V segment lost 5 bases and the J segment 0 bases; nucleotides outside the gene matches: 13. Combining the CDR3 with reference TRBV2 and TRBJ1-5 gives the whole variable domain EPEVTQTPSHQVTQMGQEVILRCVPISNHLYFYWYRQILGQKVEFLVSFYNNEISEKSEIFDDQFSVERPDGSNFTLKIRSTKLEDSAMYFCASSHRPPQGGSNQPQHFGDGTRLSIL.

With respect to this clone: In the same sample, other DNA sequences code for this CDR3. The J gene is TRBJ1-1, the V gene TRBV19, with D tentatively TRBD1 (5 bases). CDR3 length: 13 residues. CDR1 LNHDA and CDR2 SQIVND come from the germline V gene (reference sequence). The V gene lost 3 bases and the J gene lost 4 bases, with 9 bases spanning the gap. This CDR3 is CASSISRVTEAFF. In DNA, the CDR3 is TGTGCCAGTAGTATCAGCAGGGTCACTGAAGCTTTCTTT.

V and J are TRBV11-2 and TRBJ1-1; a possible D gene is TRBD1 (6 bases). CDR3 length: 13 residues. V lost 1 base, J lost 7 bases, and 10 bases lay in between. Germline CDR1 SGHAT, CDR2 FQNNGV. The CDR3 loop reads CASSLVGHSEAFF. As DNA, the CDR3 is TGTGCCAGCAGCTTAGTGGGACATAGTGAAGCTTTCTTT.

As for this clone: This same CDR3 is encoded by further DNA sequences in the sample. The chain uses TRBV9 and TRBJ1-1; D is uncertain. The CDR3 runs 13 residues. CDR1 and CDR2 from the germline V gene are SGDLS and YYNGEE. V lost 4 bases and J lost 5, with 12 bases in between. The CDR3 nucleotides read TGTGCCAGCAGCCCCCGGACGGGGACTGAAGCTTTCTTT. It is translated as CASSPRTGTEAFF.

This CDR3 is CASSLTGKGATNEKLFF. In DNA form, the CDR3 reads TGTGCCAGCAGCTTAACAGGGAAGGGGGCAACTAATGAAAAACTGTTTTTT. The chain uses TRBV13 and TRBJ1-4; D is possibly TRBD1 (6 bases). Trimming took 2 bases from V and 0 from J, leaving 13 bases between them. Germline V CDR1 and CDR2: PRHDT, FYEKMQ (reference sequence). The length of the CDR3 is 17 residues.

This chain joins TRBV4-1 and TRBJ1-1; 7 nucleotides align to TRBD1. Trimming took 1 base from V and 10 from J; bases not matched to a gene: 6. CDR3 size: 13 residues. CDR1 is MGHRA and CDR2 is YSYEKL in the germline V gene. The CDR3 sequence is CASSQVDRSGAFF. The CDR3 region has the DNA TGCGCCAGCAGCCAAGTGGACAGGTCGGGAGCTTTCTTT.

The chain is built from TRBV28 and TRBJ1-2; a possible D gene is TRBD1 (5 bases). There are 15 residues in the CDR3. Germline lookup yields CDR1 MDHEN and CDR2 SYDVKM. V lost 2 bases, J lost 1 base, and 11 bases lay in between. The CDR3 coding sequence is TGTGCCAGCAGTTTACTCCCGACAGTTAACTATGGCTACACCTTC. Translation: CASSLLPTVNYGYTF.

This rearrangement joins TRBV6-5 to TRBJ1-2; 12 nucleotides match TRBD1. Germline V gene data show CDR1 as MNHEY and CDR2 as SVGAGI. The CDR3 totals 14 residues. The trim removed 5 bases at V and 8 bases at J, leaving 6 bases unmatched. DNA of the CDR3: TGTGCCAGCAGTCACCGGGACAGGGGGCACGGCTACACCTTC. Its translation: CASSHRDRGHGYTF.

V usage is TRBV7-9 and J usage is TRBJ1-2; a weak D match, TRBD1 (6 bases). Between the trimmed V and J ends, which lost 5 bases and 2 bases, there was a span of 12 bases. The CDR3 runs to 14 residues. CDR1 and CDR2 (germline): SEHNR, FQNEAQ (reference sequence). The CDR3 sequence is CASSPTTGNYGYTF. DNA of the CDR3: TGTGCCAGCAGCCCAACGACAGGAAACTATGGCTACACCTTC.

CDR3 nucleotide sequence: TGTGCCAGCAGCGTAGATCGGCCACGGGGAAACACCATATATTTT. This translates into CASSVDRPRGNTIYF. The chain is built from TRBV9 and TRBJ1-3; no firm D call. The length of the CDR3 is 15 residues. Germline V gene lookup returns CDR1 SGDLS and CDR2 YYNGEE. V was shortened by 0 bases and J by 4 bases, with 11 bases between the two germline ends.

The gene calls are TRBV15 and TRBJ2-7, with D maybe TRBD1 (5 bases). The ends were cut back, 0 bases at V and 3 bases at J, with 15 bases in the middle. This CDR3 region has 16 residues. Germline loops: CDR1 LNHNV, CDR2 YYDKDF (reference sequence). The chain's CDR3 is CATSRDLRTTIYEQYF. Here the CDR3 DNA reads TGTGCCACCAGCAGAGATCTAAGGACAACCATCTACGAGCAGTACTTC.

The chain carries TRBV28 and TRBJ2-1; 8 bases line up with TRBD2. The CDR3 contains 14 residues. Germline CDR1 and CDR2: MDHEN and SYDVKM. V shed 2 bases, J shed 9 bases, and the junction held 6 bases outside the gene matches. CDR3 in DNA: TGTGCCAGCAGTTTACAGCGGGAGTATAGTGAGCAGTTCTTC. Translating gives CASSLQREYSEQFF.

V gene TRBV7-9 combines with J gene TRBJ2-7; maybe TRBD1 (6 bases). The V gene's germline CDR1 is SEHNR and CDR2 FQNEAQ (reference sequence). With 5 bases removed from V and 1 base from J, the gap between germline ends came to 15 bases. This CDR3 has 15 residues. The DNA of the CDR3 is TGTGCCAGCAGCCCAACCACAGACAGGTCCTACGAGCAGTACTTC. Translating gives CASSPTTDRSYEQYF.

This chain uses TRBV15 with TRBJ2-2; 8 bases are shared with TRBD2. Germline loops: CDR1 LNHNV, CDR2 YYDKDF (reference sequence). The CDR3 contains 13 residues. Losses at the gene ends were 9 bases for V and 6 bases for J; bases not matched to a gene: 6. CDR3 sequence reads: CATAPGLAGELFF. CDR3 coding DNA: TGTGCCACAGCACCGGGACTAGCCGGGGAGCTGTTTTTT.

The rearrangement joins TRBV27 to TRBJ1-5; 7 bases align to TRBD1. V lost 5 bases and J lost 9; bases outside the gene matches: 10. The CDR3 loop spans 14 amino acids. CDR1 is MNHEY and CDR2 is SMNVEV in the germline V gene (reference sequence). The CDR3 coding sequence is TGTGCCAGCAGTCCAAAACAGGGGTGGCGGCCCCAGCATTTT. Its translation: CASSPKQGWRPQHF.

This rearrangement joins TRBV27 to TRBJ2-3; TRBD2 matches at 12 bases. The CDR3 covers 15 residues. The germline V gene encodes CDR1 MNHEY and CDR2 SMNVEV (reference sequence). Unmatched junction bases numbered 11, after V lost 3 bases and J lost 13 bases. This chain's CDR3 is CASSFYSSGRALEYF. DNA of the CDR3: TGTGCCAGCAGTTTCTATTCTAGCGGGAGGGCCCTCGAGTATTTT.

The chain has TRBV29-1 and TRBJ1-2, with a possible D match to TRBD1 (5 bases). This CDR3 has 12 residues. Between the trimmed V and J ends, which lost 6 bases and 6 bases, there was a span of 14 bases. Germline values: CDR1 SQVTM, CDR2 ANQGSEA. For the CDR3, the DNA is TGCAGCGTGCGCGGGGCCGGCGATGGCTACACCTTC. Its protein is CSVRGAGDGYTF.